The sequence of this TCR beta chain was determined in a study of shared clonotypes between healthy human individuals. V was shortened by 4 bases and J by 1 base, with 17 bases between the two germline ends. The germline CDR1 and CDR2 sequences are SGDLS and YYNGEE. The CDR3 contains 16 residues. A word on this clone: What it recognizes is unknown.

CD45RO-negative cells were positively selected for CCR7, leaving out terminally differentiated effector memory CD45RA+ cells. Findings and caveats of the study: When naive CD4 clonotypes were compared across a few donors, approximately 4.9% were shared. The represented genetic and exposure-history diversity was limited by the small number of donors. Estimated clonotype richness was generally higher in naive than memory subsets.

The assay was immunoSEQ multiplex PCR, and TCRdb's table has in-frame clones only and misses some. Counted here are some 1,900,000 clones, roughly 95% occurring once; the ten biggest clones make up roughly 1.2%. The sequenced material came from naive CD8+ T cells sorted from blood. This chain uses TRBV9 with TRBJ2-5; D not certain. This sequence was found in a man aged 18 to 35 in good health. In DNA form, the CDR3 reads TGTGCCAGCAGCCTCGAATATGAGCCATCCCAAGAGACCCAGTACTTC. It specifies CASSLEYEPSQETQYF.